Detailed here is one TCR beta chain. Assay: immunoSEQ multiplex PCR; the TCRdb copy retains only in-frame clones and omits some. The sample shows fewer than 60,000 clones, 95% of them seen only once. This specimen comes from a study of control samples from healthy donors and cancer patients. Trimming cost V 2 bases and J 4 bases, with 12 bases left between them. The CDR3 covers 14 residues. The germline V gene encodes CDR1 GTSNPN and CDR2 SVGIG (reference sequence). This clonotype originated in a young man in good health. The material sequenced was blood. The chain recombines TRBV30 with TRBJ1-5; D possibly corresponds to TRBD1 (5 bases). The CDR3 DNA is TGTGCCTGGAGTTTGGGGACCGGGAATCAGCCCCAGCATTTT. The encoded protein is CAWSLGTGNQPQHF.